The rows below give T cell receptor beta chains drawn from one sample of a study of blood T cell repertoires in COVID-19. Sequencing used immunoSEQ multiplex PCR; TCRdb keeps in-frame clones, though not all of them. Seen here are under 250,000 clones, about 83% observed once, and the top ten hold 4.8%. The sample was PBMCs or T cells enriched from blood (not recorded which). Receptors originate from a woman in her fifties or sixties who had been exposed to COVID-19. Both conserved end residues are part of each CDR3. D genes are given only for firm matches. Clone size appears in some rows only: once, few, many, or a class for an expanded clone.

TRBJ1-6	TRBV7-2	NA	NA	TGTGCCAGCAGCTTTAGCAGTTCTAATTCACCCCTCCACTTT	CASSFSSSNSPLHF
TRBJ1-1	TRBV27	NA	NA	TGTGCCAGCAGTTTCGGAGGGGCCAACACTGAAGCTTTCTTT	CASSFGGANTEAFF
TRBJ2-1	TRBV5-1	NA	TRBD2	TGCGCCAGCAGCTTGGCCTCTAGCGGGGGGGCGCGGAACAATGAGCAGTTCTTC	CASSLASSGGARNNEQFF
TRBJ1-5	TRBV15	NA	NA	TGTGCCACCAGCAGTGGGGGGTCGGTCAATCAGCCCCAGCATTTT	CATSSGGSVNQPQHF
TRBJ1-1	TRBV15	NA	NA	TGTGCCACCAGCAGAGCAGCGGATAACACTGAAGCTTTCTTT	CATSRAADNTEAFF
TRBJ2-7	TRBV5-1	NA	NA	TGCGCCAGCAGCCCGACAGTCACCTACGAGCAGTACTTC	CASSPTVTYEQYF
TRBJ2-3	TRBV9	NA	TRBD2	TGTGCCAGCAGCGTACTAGCGGGGGTGTCAGATACGCAGTATTTT	CASSVLAGVSDTQYF
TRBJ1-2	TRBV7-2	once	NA	TGTGCCAGCAGCTTAGCCCCCGCCCTTTCTTTTAGCTATGGCTACACCTTC	CASSLAPALSFSYGYTF
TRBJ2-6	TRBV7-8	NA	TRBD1	TGTGCCAGCAGCTTAGGGGGACAGCTCTCTGGGGCCAACGTCCTGACTTTC	CASSLGGQLSGANVLTF
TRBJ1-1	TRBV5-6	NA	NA	TGTGCCAGCAGCTTTGACTTCTACACTGAAGCTTTCTTT	CASSFDFYTEAFF
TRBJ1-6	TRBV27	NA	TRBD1	TGTGCCAGCAGGCGACCAGGGGGTCCTAATTCACCCCTCCACTTT	CASRRPGGPNSPLHF
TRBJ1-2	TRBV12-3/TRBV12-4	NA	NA	TGTGCCAGCAGCTCCGGGGTCTATGGCTACACCTTC	CASSSGVYGYTF
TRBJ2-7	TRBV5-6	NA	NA	TGTGCCAGCAGCTTTGGACGTTTCGGGGACGAGCAGTACTTC	CASSFGRFGDEQYF
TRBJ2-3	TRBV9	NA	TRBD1	TGTGCCAGCAGCGCTCGGACAGGGTCCACAGATACGCAGTATTTT	CASSARTGSTDTQYF
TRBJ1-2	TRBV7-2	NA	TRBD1	TGTGCCAGCAGCCCGACAGGGCCTAACTATGGCTACACCTTC	CASSPTGPNYGYTF
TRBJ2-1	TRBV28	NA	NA	TGTGCCAGCAGCTCCCTGGCCAATGAGCAGTTCTTC	CASSSLANEQFF
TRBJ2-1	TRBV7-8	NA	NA	TGTGCCAGCAGCGGCGAGGACGGCCAGGGTAAGCAGTTCTTC	CASSGEDGQGKQFF
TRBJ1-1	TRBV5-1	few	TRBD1	TGCGCCAGCAACAGGGGGTTGAACACTGAAGCTTTCTTT	CASNRGLNTEAFF
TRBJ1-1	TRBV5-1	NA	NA	TGCGCCAGCAGCTTGGCCGTGGGGGCTGGGACTGAAGCTTTCTTT	CASSLAVGAGTEAFF
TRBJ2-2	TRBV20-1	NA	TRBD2	TGCAGTGCCAGTGAGGCGGGGGGGCCAACCGGGGAGCTGTTTTTT	CSASEAGGPTGELFF
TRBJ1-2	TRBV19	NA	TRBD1	TGTGCCAGTAGTTCGGGACAGGGGGCGGATTACTATGGCTACACCTTC	CASSSGQGADYYGYTF
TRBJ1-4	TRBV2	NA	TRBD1	TGTGCCAGCAGTGAGGTGGGACAGGGGACAACTAATGAAAAACTGTTTTTT	CASSEVGQGTTNEKLFF
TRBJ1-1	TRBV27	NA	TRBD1	TGTGCCAGCAGTTTAGACAGGGGGGGTGAAGCTTTCTTT	CASSLDRGGEAFF
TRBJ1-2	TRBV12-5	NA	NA	TGTGCTAGTGGTTTGAATGGACAGTTCTACACCTTC	CASGLNGQFYTF
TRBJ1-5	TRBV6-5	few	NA	TGTGCCAGCAGACCAACAGGGAATCAGCCCCAGCATTTT	CASRPTGNQPQHF
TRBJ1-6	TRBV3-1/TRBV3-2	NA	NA	TGTGCCAGCAGCCCAAGGGGCAATTCACCCCTCCACTTT	CASSPRGNSPLHF
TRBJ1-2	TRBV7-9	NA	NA	TGTGCCAGCAGCTTAGCAGGCAGGGCAACAGGGGGCTACACCTTC	CASSLAGRATGGYTF
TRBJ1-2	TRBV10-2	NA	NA	TGCGCCAGCAGTAACAGATCTGCAGCATATGGCTACACCTTC	CASSNRSAAYGYTF
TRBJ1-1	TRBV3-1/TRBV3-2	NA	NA	TGTGCCAGCAGCCAAAAAAAAGGGGGGGCTTTGAACACTGAAGCTTTCTTT	CASSQKKGGALNTEAFF
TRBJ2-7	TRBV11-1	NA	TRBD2	TGTGCCAGCAGCCCCCCGGGGGAGGGAAGCGAGCAGTACTTC	CASSPPGEGSEQYF
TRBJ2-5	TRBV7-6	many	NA	TGTGCCAGCAGCTTAGTGGCTAGTAGGGAGACCCAGTACTTC	CASSLVASRETQYF
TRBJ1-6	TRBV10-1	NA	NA	TGCGCCAATCTGAGATCACCCCTCCACTTT	CANLRSPLHF
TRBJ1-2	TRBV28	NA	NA	TGTGCCAGCAGGCCCGGGGGGGGACTGGGATATGGCTACACCTTC	CASRPGGGLGYGYTF
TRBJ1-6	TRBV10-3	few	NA	TGTGCCATCAGTGAGTCAACCTCAGGAATCAATTCACCCCTCCACTTT	CAISESTSGINSPLHF
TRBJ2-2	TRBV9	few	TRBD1	TGTGCCAGCAGCTTCACAGGGGCCGGCACCGGGGAGCTGTTTTTT	CASSFTGAGTGELFF
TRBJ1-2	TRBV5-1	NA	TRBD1	TGCGCCAGCAGCATCACGGGACAGGGGGCGGGTGGCTACACCTTC	CASSITGQGAGGYTF
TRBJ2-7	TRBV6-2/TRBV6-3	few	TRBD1	TGTGCCAGCAGCCCCCCGGGACAGCCCTACGAGCAGTACTTC	CASSPPGQPYEQYF
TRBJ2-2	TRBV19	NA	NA	TGTGCCAGTAGTATCCCGGGGGTCACCGGGGAGCTGTTTTTT	CASSIPGVTGELFF
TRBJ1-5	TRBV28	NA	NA	TGTGCCAGCAGTCTGGGGGGGGCGTGGAGCAATCAGCCCCAGCATTTT	CASSLGGAWSNQPQHF
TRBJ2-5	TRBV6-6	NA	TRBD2	TGTGCCACCGGACTAGCGGGGTACGGGACCCAGTACTTC	CATGLAGYGTQYF
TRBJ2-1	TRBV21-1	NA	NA	TGTGCCAGTGAGCACCCTCGTGAGTTCTTC	CASEHPREFF
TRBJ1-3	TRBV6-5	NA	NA	TGTGCCAGCAGCCCGACAGTCGTCGGAAACACCATATATTTT	CASSPTVVGNTIYF
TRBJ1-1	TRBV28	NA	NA	TGTGCCAGCAGGGGGACATCATCCCGAGAAGCTTTCTTT	CASRGTSSREAFF
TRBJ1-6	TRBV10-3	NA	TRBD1	TGTGCCATCAGTAGAGGGGGCAGGCAGAGTTCACCCCTCCACTTT	CAISRGGRQSSPLHF
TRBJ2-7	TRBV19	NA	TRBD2	TGTGCCAGTAGGAGGGGGCGAACTAGCGGGGGCCCCGACGACTACGAGCAGTACTTC	CASRRGRTSGGPDDYEQYF
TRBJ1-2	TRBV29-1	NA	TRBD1	TGCAGCGTTGTACAGGGGGCAGGGTTCTATGGCTACACCTTC	CSVVQGAGFYGYTF
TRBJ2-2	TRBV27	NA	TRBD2	TGTGCCAGCAGTTCGCGGGGGGCTCACACCGGGGAGCTGTTTTTT	CASSSRGAHTGELFF
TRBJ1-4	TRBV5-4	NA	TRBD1	TGTGCCAGCAGCTTCGGACAGGGGGCTGGAAAACTGTTTTTT	CASSFGQGAGKLFF
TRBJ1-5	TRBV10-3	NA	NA	TGTGCCATCAGTGAGGGGAGAGATAGCAATCAGCCCCAGCATTTT	CAISEGRDSNQPQHF
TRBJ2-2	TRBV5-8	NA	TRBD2	TGTGCCAGCAGCCGGGGGGGTAGTCGGTGGAGTTGGTCCGGGGAGCTGTTTTTT	CASSRGGSRWSWSGELFF
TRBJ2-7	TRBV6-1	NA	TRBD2	TGTGCCAGCAGTGAAGAACTAGCGGGGGCCTACGAGCAGTACTTC	CASSEELAGAYEQYF
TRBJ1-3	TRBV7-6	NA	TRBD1	TGTGCCAGCAGCTTAAGACAGGGGTCGGGAAACACCATATATTTT	CASSLRQGSGNTIYF
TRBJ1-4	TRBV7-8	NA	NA	TGTGCCAGCAGCTTAGGCAGGGTACTTAATGAAAAACTGTTTTTT	CASSLGRVLNEKLFF
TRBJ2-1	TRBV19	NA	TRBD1	TGTGCCAGTAGTTTGGGACAGGGGATTGAGTTCTTC	CASSLGQGIEFF
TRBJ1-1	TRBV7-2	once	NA	TGTGCCAGCAGCCCCGGGTTTGCGAACACTGAAGCTTTCTTT	CASSPGFANTEAFF
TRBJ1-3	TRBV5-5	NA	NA	TGTGCCAGCAGCTTGGCCCGGGCAGGGGTATACGGAAACACCATATATTTT	CASSLARAGVYGNTIYF
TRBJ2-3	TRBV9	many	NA	TGTGCCAGCAGCGACGGGGGTGCAGATACGCAGTATTTT	CASSDGGADTQYF
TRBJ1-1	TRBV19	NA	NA	TGTGCCAGTAGTATCGTAAACCTCAGGGGCCGGATGAACACTGAAGCTTTCTTT	CASSIVNLRGRMNTEAFF
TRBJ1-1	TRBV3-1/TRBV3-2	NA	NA	TGTGCCAGCAGAGCGACAGGTCCTACGCGGGCTTTCTTT	CASRATGPTRAFF